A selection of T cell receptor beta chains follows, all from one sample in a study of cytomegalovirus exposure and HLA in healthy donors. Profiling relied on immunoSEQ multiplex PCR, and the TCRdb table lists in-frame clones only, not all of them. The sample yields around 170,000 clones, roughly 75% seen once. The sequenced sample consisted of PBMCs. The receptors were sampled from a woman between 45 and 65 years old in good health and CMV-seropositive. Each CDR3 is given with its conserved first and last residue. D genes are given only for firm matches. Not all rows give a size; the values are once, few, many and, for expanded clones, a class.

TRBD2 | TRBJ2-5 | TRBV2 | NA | TGTGCCAGCAGTATCCAGGGAGGGGAAGAGACCCAGTACTTC | CASSIQGGEETQYF
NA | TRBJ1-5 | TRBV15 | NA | TGTGCCACCAGCGAAACACCTTCTAGCAATCAGCCCCAGCATTTT | CATSETPSSNQPQHF
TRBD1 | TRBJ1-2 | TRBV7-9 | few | TGTGCCAGCAGCCCTTGGACAGGGGTGGATGGCTACACCTTC | CASSPWTGVDGYTF
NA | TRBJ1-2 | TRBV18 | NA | TGTGCCAGCTCACCCCTCAGGGCGCAAGGCCAAGGATCTGGCTACACCTTC | CASSPLRAQGQGSGYTF
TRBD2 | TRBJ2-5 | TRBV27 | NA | TGTGCCAGCAGTTTCACTAGCGGGAGTGCAGAGACCCAGTACTTC | CASSFTSGSAETQYF
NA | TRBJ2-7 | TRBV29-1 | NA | TGCAGCGTTGGAGGGTTGGATATTTACGAGCAGTACTTC | CSVGGLDIYEQYF
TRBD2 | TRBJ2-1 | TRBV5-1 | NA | TGCGCCAGCAGCACTAGCGGGGGGCTGAGCTCCTACAATGAGCAGTTCTTC | CASSTSGGLSSYNEQFF
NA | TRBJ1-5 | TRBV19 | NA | TGTGCCAGTAGTATAAGCGGCAATCAGCCCCAGCATTTT | CASSISGNQPQHF
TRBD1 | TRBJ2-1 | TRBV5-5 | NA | TGTGCCAGCAGTTGGACAGGGGGACTTTACAATGAGCAGTTCTTC | CASSWTGGLYNEQFF
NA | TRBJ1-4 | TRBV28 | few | TGTGCCAGCAGTCCCCGGAGGACGGAGAATGAAAAACTGTTTTTT | CASSPRRTENEKLFF
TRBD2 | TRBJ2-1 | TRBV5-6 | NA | TGTGCCAGCAGACTAGCGGGGGACTCCTACAATGAGCAGTTCTTC | CASRLAGDSYNEQFF
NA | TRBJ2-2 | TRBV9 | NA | TGTGCCAGCAGCACTCGACAGACCACCGGGGAGCTGTTTTTT | CASSTRQTTGELFF
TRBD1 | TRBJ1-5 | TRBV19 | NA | TGTGCCAGTAGTAAAAGACAGGGGGCTGCTCAGCCCCAGCATTTT | CASSKRQGAAQPQHF
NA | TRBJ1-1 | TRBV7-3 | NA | TGTGCCAGCAGCTTCTCGGGACAAAAAGCTTTCTTT | CASSFSGQKAFF
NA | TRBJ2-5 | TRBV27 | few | TGTGCCAGCAGTTTAGGGGCGTGGGAGACCCAGTACTTC | CASSLGAWETQYF
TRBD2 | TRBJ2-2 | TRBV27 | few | TGTGCCAGCAGTTTATTCGGGACTACCACCGGGGAGCTGTTTTTT | CASSLFGTTTGELFF
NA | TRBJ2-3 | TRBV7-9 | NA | TGTTCCAGCAGCTTACTCTCGGGACTCCGCACAGATACGCAGTATTTT | CSSSLLSGLRTDTQYF
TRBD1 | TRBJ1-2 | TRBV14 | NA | TGTGCCAGCAGCCAGACAGGGGACGGGAGCTATGGCTACACCTTC | CASSQTGDGSYGYTF
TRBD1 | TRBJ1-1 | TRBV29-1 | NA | TGCAGCGTCGCCGGACAGGGCTACACTGAAGCTTTCTTT | CSVAGQGYTEAFF
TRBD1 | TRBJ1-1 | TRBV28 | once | TGTGCCAGCAGTGTAATCGGGACAGGGAACACTGAAGCTTTCTTT | CASSVIGTGNTEAFF
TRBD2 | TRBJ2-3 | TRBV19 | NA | TGTGCCAGTAGTACGATTGCGGGGGGGCTGATGAATACGCAGTATTTT | CASSTIAGGLMNTQYF
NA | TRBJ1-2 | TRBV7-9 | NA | TGTGCCAGCAGCTTATTCACGGACTATGGCTACACCTTC | CASSLFTDYGYTF
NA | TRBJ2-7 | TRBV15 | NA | TGTGCCACCAGCAGAGACTCTGCTAGTTACGAGCAGTACTTC | CATSRDSASYEQYF
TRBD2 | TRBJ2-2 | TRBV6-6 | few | TGTGCCAGCGGAAATAGCGGGATGGGGAACGGGGAGCTGTTTTTT | CASGNSGMGNGELFF
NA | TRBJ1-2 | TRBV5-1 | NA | TGCGCCAGCAGCATCCAGGGTGATGGCTACACCTTC | CASSIQGDGYTF
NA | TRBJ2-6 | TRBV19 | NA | TGTGCCAGTAGCCCTTCCGAGCCCTTCTCTGGGGCCAACGTCCTGACTTTC | CASSPSEPFSGANVLTF
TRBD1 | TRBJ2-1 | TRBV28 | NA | TGTGCCAGCAGGGCAGGGGGCACCTACAATGAGCAGTTCTTC | CASRAGGTYNEQFF
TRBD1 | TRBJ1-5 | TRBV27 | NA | TGTGCCAGCAGCTCCGACAGGGCTCAGCCCCAGCATTTT | CASSSDRAQPQHF
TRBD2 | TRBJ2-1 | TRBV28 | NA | TGTGCCAGATCCGTGAAACTAGCGGCCTACAATGAGCAGTTCTTC | CARSVKLAAYNEQFF
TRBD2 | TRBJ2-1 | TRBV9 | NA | TGTGCCAGCAGCGTAGTCCCCGGGACTAGCGGGGCCAGCTCCTACAATGAGCAGTTCTTC | CASSVVPGTSGASSYNEQFF
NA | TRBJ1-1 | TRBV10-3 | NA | TGTGCCATCAAACGGGGGGACACTGAAGCTTTCTTT | CAIKRGDTEAFF
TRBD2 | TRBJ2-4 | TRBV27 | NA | TGTGCCAGCAGTTTGACTAGCGCCAAAAACATTCAGTACTTC | CASSLTSAKNIQYF
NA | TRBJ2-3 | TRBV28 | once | TGTGCCAGCAGCTTACAGGGCGATACGCAGTATTTT | CASSLQGDTQYF
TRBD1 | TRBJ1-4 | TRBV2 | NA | TGTGCCAGCAGTTGGGACAGGGGAGGTGAAAAACTGTTTTTT | CASSWDRGGEKLFF
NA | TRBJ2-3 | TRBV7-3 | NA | TGTGCCAGCAGCCAGCAGGGTCAAAGCACAGATACGCAGTATTTT | CASSQQGQSTDTQYF
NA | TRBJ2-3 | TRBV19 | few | TGTGCCAGTAGTATACTGAGGAGCACAGATACGCAGTATTTT | CASSILRSTDTQYF
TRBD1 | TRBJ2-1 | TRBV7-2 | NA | TGTGCCAGCAGCTACGGACAGGGGGCATATGAGCAGTTCTTC | CASSYGQGAYEQFF
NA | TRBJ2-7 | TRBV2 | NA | TGTGCCAGCAGTGACGGCCGCAGGGTGATGACCTACGAGCAGTACTTC | CASSDGRRVMTYEQYF
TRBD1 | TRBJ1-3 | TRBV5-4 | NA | TGTGCCAGTCAGGACAGGGCGAGCAGAAACACCATATATTTT | CASQDRASRNTIYF
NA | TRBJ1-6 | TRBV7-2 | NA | TGTGCCAGCACCGAGGATCCTTATAATTCACCCCTCCACTTT | CASTEDPYNSPLHF
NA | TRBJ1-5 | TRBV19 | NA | TGTGCCAGTAGTATTTCTGACTTCAAGCCCCAGCATTTT | CASSISDFKPQHF
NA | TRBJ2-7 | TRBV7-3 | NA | TGTGCCAGCAGCTTACAGGGCAGGACGGTGGACGAGCAGTACTTC | CASSLQGRTVDEQYF
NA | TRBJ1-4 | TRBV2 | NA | TGTGCCAGCAAGTACTACGGAAAACTGTTTTTT | CASKYYGKLFF
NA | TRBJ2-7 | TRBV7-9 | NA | TGTTCCAGCACCAGGGGCTACGAGCAGTACTTC | CSSTRGYEQYF
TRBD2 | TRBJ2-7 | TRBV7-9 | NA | TGTGCCAGCAGCTTAACTAGCGGGAGATACGAGCAGTACTTC | CASSLTSGRYEQYF
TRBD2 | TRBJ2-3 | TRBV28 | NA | TGTGCCAGCATCTCCAGCGGGAGGGCCGGGGATACGCAGTATTTT | CASISSGRAGDTQYF
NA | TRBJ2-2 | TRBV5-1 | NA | TGCGCCAGCAGCTTGGCCGGGGGAGACACCGGGGAGCTGTTTTTT | CASSLAGGDTGELFF
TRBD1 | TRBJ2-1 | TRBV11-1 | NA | TGTGCCAGCAGCCGGGACAGGGGAGGACAATTTGAGCAGTTCTTC | CASSRDRGGQFEQFF